This T cell receptor beta chain derives from a study of shared clonotypes between healthy human individuals. Comment on this clone: What it binds is not known.

General study points: Blood alone was sampled, and tissue repertoires likely differ. Donor clonotype sharing was expected to depend on sequencing depth.

Sequenced by immunoSEQ multiplex PCR; TCRdb stores in-frame clones only, minus some. This table holds 1.4 million or so clones, 98% found once. The CDR3 sequence is 14 residues long. V was trimmed by 1 base and J by 9 bases, leaving 12 bases between them. Germline-derived CDR1 and CDR2 are MNHNS and SASEGT. A CD45RA+ naive subset and a CD45RA-negative memory subset were split from CD4+ cells. Sequencing was carried out using naive CD4+ T cells sorted from blood. Regarding subset: CD45RA+ positively selected. The chain is built from TRBV6-1 and TRBJ2-2; D gene uncertain. The source of this sequence is a man aged 25-45 years in good health. This CDR3 reads CASSEVAATRELFF. The CDR3 DNA reads TGTGCCAGCAGTGAAGTCGCGGCAACAAGGGAGCTGTTTTTT.